One sample yielded the 24 T cell receptor beta chains listed below, sequenced in a study of T cell responses to AZD1222 COVID-19 vaccine. TCRdb's copy holds only in-frame clones and misses some; the assay was immunoSEQ multiplex PCR. The sample holds over 150,000 clones; roughly 88% are singletons and the top ten take 4% to 5.5%. Sequences were derived from peripheral blood, sampled 28 days after the second AZD1222 dose. The receptor set was obtained from an adult who received the AZD1222 COVID-19 vaccine.

The V gene is TRBV18, the J gene TRBJ2-7, with 7 bases aligning to TRBD1. J gave up 2 bases and V 6 bases, and 7 bases lay outside the gene matches. This CDR3 comprises 14 residues. Germline-derived CDR1 and CDR2 are KGHSH and LQKENI. The DNA for the CDR3 is TGTGCCAGCTCCCGTCCGGGACAGCCCTACGAGCAGTACTTC. This sequence encodes CASSRPGQPYEQYF. The full variable domain, rest sourced from reference TRBV18 and TRBJ2-7, is NAGVMQNPRHLVRRRGQEARLRCSPMKGHSHVYWYRQLPEEGLKFMVYLQKENIIDESGMPKERFSAEFPKEGPSILRIQQVVRGDSAAYFCASSRPGQPYEQYFGPGTRLTVT.

The chain uses TRBV6-2 or TRBV6-3 and TRBJ1-6; no reliable D call. There are 18 residues in the CDR3. Germline V CDR1 and CDR2: MNHEY, SVGEGT. V was pared by 5 bases and J by 0 bases, with 17 bases between. In DNA form, the CDR3 reads TGTGCCAGCAGTCGGGCCGATCTGATTACCTCCTATAATTCACCCCTCCACTTT. Protein sequence: CASSRADLITSYNSPLHF.

The rearrangement joins TRBV28 to TRBJ1-1, with TRBD1 as a possible D gene (5 bases). Trimming took off 6 bases at V and 8 bases at J, with 13 bases between the two ends. The CDR3 is 12 amino acids. CDR1 MDHEN and CDR2 SYDVKM come from the germline V gene. CDR3 residues: CASRNGHVEAFF. The CDR3 DNA reads as TGTGCCAGCAGAAATGGACACGTCGAAGCTTTCTTT.

In its sample, this clone was seen once. The V call is TRBV19, the J call TRBJ1-5; TRBD1 might be the D (5 bases). The V and J ends lost 4 bases and 2 bases respectively, with 15 bases between them. Germline V gene sequence: CDR1 LNHDA, CDR2 SQIVND (reference sequence). This CDR3 has 16 residues. The CDR3 nucleotides read TGTGCCAGTAGTACGGGACGGCAACCCCGCAATCAGCCCCAGCATTTT. Translated, it gives CASSTGRQPRNQPQHF.

The chain links TRBV6-1 to TRBJ2-7; D is tentatively TRBD1 or TRBD2 (5 bases each). The ends were cut back, 1 base at V and 6 bases at J, with 13 bases in the middle. Germline assignment: CDR1 MNHNS and CDR2 SASEGT. CDR3 length: 14 amino acids. DNA of the CDR3: TGTGCCAGCAGTGAAGGCCCAGGGAGAACCGAGCAGTACTTC. Amino acid sequence: CASSEGPGRTEQYF.

By sample share, this clone is medium-sized. This rearrangement joins TRBV5-4 to TRBJ2-2; 8 bases map to TRBD2. Per the germline V gene, CDR1 is SGHNT and CDR2 is YYREEE (reference sequence). The junction had 6 bases not matched to a gene; V was cut back by 6 bases and J by 5 bases. The CDR3 spans 14 residues. The CDR3 is CASTSGGGTGELFF. The CDR3 DNA reads as TGTGCCAGCACCTCGGGAGGGGGGACCGGGGAGCTGTTTTTT.

V and J are TRBV27 and TRBJ2-2; TRBD1 is a possible D gene (6 bases). Trimming removed 6 bases at V and 6 bases at J, with 17 bases between. Germline-derived CDR1 and CDR2 are MNHEY and SMNVEV (reference sequence). This CDR3 has 15 amino acids. CDR3 coding DNA: TGTGCCAGCAGGCGATCGGACAGAATCGCCGGGGAGCTGTTTTTT. Translated: CASRRSDRIAGELFF.

The V call is TRBV15, the J call TRBJ1-4; D gene uncertain. Germline assignment: CDR1 LNHNV and CDR2 YYDKDF (reference sequence). The CDR3 runs to 15 residues. V lost 0 bases and J lost 5, with 10 bases in between. In nucleotides, the CDR3 is TGTGCCACCAGCAGAGAGTACCGCCTAAATGAAAAACTGTTTTTT. Encoded protein: CATSREYRLNEKLFF.

This chain joins TRBV7-9 and TRBJ1-1; D remains unclear. This CDR3 is 12 amino acids long. Trimming stripped 4 bases from V and 8 bases from J, with 11 bases between. CDR1 is SEHNR and CDR2 is FQNEAQ in the germline V gene (reference sequence). The CDR3 loop is CASSYKELEAFF. The CDR3 coding sequence is TGTGCCAGCAGCTACAAGGAGCTGGAAGCTTTCTTT.

The genes are TRBV7-2 and TRBJ1-5, with a tentative D call TRBD1 (5 bases). This CDR3 contains 15 residues. V lost 5 bases to trimming and J lost 4 bases, with 15 bases between them. CDR1 and CDR2 (germline): SGHTA, FQGNSA. CDR3 sequence (DNA): TGTGCCAGCAGCCCTGGGACCTATAGGAATCAGCCCCAGCATTTT. This translates into CASSPGTYRNQPQHF. Variable domain in full (rest from reference TRBV7-2 and TRBJ1-5): GAGVSQSPSNKVTEKGKDVELRCDPISGHTALYWYRQSLGQGLEFLIYFQGNSAPDKSGLPSDRFSAERTGGSVSTLTIQRTQQEDSAVYLCASSPGTYRNQPQHFGDGTRLSIL.

Remarks on this clone: The same CDR3 arises from other DNA sequences in this sample as well. The chain recombines TRBV3-1 (or the pseudogene TRBV3-2) with TRBJ1-2; the D gene is possibly TRBD1 (6 bases). The CDR3 is made up of 15 amino acids. Germline V gene sequence: CDR1 LGHDT, CDR2 YNNKEL (reference sequence). The germline V and J ends were trimmed by 0 bases and 1 base, with 9 bases remaining between them. The CDR3 here is CASSQDFRGNYGYTF. Here the CDR3 DNA reads TGTGCCAGCAGCCAAGATTTCAGGGGTAACTATGGCTACACCTTC.

This chain joins TRBV18 and TRBJ2-5; 9 bases are shared with TRBD2. This CDR3 contains 19 residues. The V gene's germline CDR1 is KGHSH and CDR2 LQKENI. After removal of 3 bases from V and 2 bases from J, the junction contained 16 bases not matched to a gene. This chain's CDR3 is CASSPRRINSGGHQETQYF. Here the CDR3 DNA reads TGTGCCAGCTCACCCCGCCGCATAAATAGCGGGGGACATCAAGAGACCCAGTACTTC.

V is TRBV7-9 and J is TRBJ1-3, with D perhaps TRBD1 (5 bases). Germline V gene sequence: CDR1 SEHNR, CDR2 FQNEAQ (reference sequence). Trimming pared 1 base from V and 4 bases from J, leaving 8 bases between. There are 14 residues in the CDR3. CDR3 protein: CASSLEDTGNTIYF. The DNA for the CDR3 is TGTGCCAGCAGCTTAGAGGACACAGGAAACACCATATATTTT.

This chain joins TRBV5-4 and TRBJ1-3; 7 bases map to TRBD1. The length of the CDR3 is 14 residues. V was pared by 7 bases and J by 0 bases, with 4 bases of the junction left unmatched. Germline CDR1 is SGHNT and CDR2 is YYREEE (reference sequence). The DNA for the CDR3 is TGTGCCAGCCGACAGGGCAGCTCTGGAAACACCATATATTTT. Encoded protein: CASRQGSSGNTIYF.

The chain combines TRBV12-5 with TRBJ2-7; 9 nucleotides match TRBD1. This CDR3 is built from 14 residues. With V trimmed by 6 bases and J by 4 bases, 7 bases remained unmatched. Germline CDR1 and CDR2: LGHNT and FRNRAP. The CDR3 region has the DNA TGTGCTAGTGGCCCAGACAGGGGGGTGTACGAGCAGTACTTC. Translation gives CASGPDRGVYEQYF. The complete variable domain, with remaining parts taken from reference TRBV12-5 and TRBJ2-7, reads DARVTQTPRHKVTEMGQEVTMRCQPILGHNTVFWYRQTMMQGLELLAYFRNRAPLDDSGMPKDRFSAEMPDATLATLKIQPSEPRDSAVYFCASGPDRGVYEQYFGPGTRLTVT.

The chain has TRBV9 and TRBJ2-3, with D perhaps being TRBD1 or TRBD2 (5 bases each). CDR3 size: 15 residues. Deletions cut 0 bases from V and 3 bases from J, with 11 bases between. In germline, CDR1 is SGDLS, CDR2 YYNGEE. The CDR3 DNA sequence: TGTGCCAGCAGCGTAGCTCCGGGGCCTACAGATACGCAGTATTTT. Translating gives CASSVAPGPTDTQYF.

This chain links TRBV6-1 with TRBJ1-5; D gene ambiguous. V lost 3 bases to trimming and J lost 2 bases, with 11 bases between them. This CDR3 has 15 residues. Per germline, CDR1 MNHNS and CDR2 SASEGT. CDR3 DNA: TGTGCCAGCAGTGACAGGCGGGTAGGCAATCAGCCCCAGCATTTT. It is translated as CASSDRRVGNQPQHF.

The rearrangement uses TRBV10-3 and TRBJ2-1, with D hard to call. CDR3 length: 15 residues. Germline assignment: CDR1 ENHRY and CDR2 SYGVKD. Trimming cost V 2 bases and J 0 bases, with 8 bases left between them. CDR3 in DNA: TGTGCCATCAGTGAGAGGGTTAGCTCCTACAATGAGCAGTTCTTC. Residues: CAISERVSSYNEQFF.

The CDR3 DNA follows: TGTGCCAGCAGTGAAGGGACGTCCGGGACTGAAGCTTTCTTT. It yields the protein CASSEGTSGTEAFF. The J gene is TRBJ1-1, the V gene TRBV2; D uncertain. Deletions cut 1 base from V and 5 bases from J, with 11 bases between. The CDR3 consists of 14 residues. CDR1 and CDR2 from the germline V gene are SNHLY and FYNNEI. Drawing the rest from reference TRBV2 and TRBJ1-1, the complete variable domain is EPEVTQTPSHQVTQMGQEVILRCVPISNHLYFYWYRQILGQKVEFLVSFYNNEISEKSEIFDDQFSVERPDGSNFTLKIRSTKLEDSAMYFCASSEGTSGTEAFFGQGTRLTVV.

CDR3 coding DNA: TGTGCCACCAGCAATCATTTTGACAGGGCCAACACTGAAGCTTTCTTT. The encoded protein is CATSNHFDRANTEAFF. The chain couples TRBV15 to TRBJ1-1; 7 bases match TRBD1. The germline V gene has CDR1 LNHNV and CDR2 YYDKDF (reference sequence). Germline trimming cut 4 bases from V and 2 bases from J; bases unmatched to any gene: 10. The length of the CDR3 is 16 residues.

The rearrangement links TRBV30 to TRBJ1-1; D is unclear. V lost 0 bases and J lost 3, with 8 bases in between. This CDR3 has 13 amino acids. Germline V gene sequence: CDR1 GTSNPN, CDR2 SVGIG (reference sequence). CDR3 amino acids: CAWSVSDYTEAFF. In DNA form, the CDR3 reads TGTGCCTGGAGTGTATCGGATTACACTGAAGCTTTCTTT.

CDR3 nucleotides: TGTGCCAGCAGTCCCGAATGGGGGGACGAAAAACTGTTTTTT. This codes for CASSPEWGDEKLFF. The chain couples TRBV27 to TRBJ1-4, with D maybe TRBD1 (5 bases). Germline V gives CDR1 MNHEY, CDR2 SMNVEV (reference sequence). The CDR3 has 14 residues. V was cut by 5 bases and J by 8 bases, with 15 bases left in between.

The J gene is TRBJ2-1, the V gene TRBV6-6; 8 bases line up with TRBD1. The germline V gene encodes CDR1 MNHNY and CDR2 SVGAGI (reference sequence). This CDR3 comprises 16 residues. V gave up 8 bases and J gave up 2 bases; unmatched junction bases: 11. CDR3 residues: CASLISQGETYNEQFF. CDR3 nucleotides: TGTGCCAGCCTGATATCACAGGGGGAGACCTACAATGAGCAGTTCTTC.

The chain couples TRBV5-1 to TRBJ2-6; TRBD1 matches 7 bases. CDR1 is SGHRS, CDR2 YFSETQ, per germline. The CDR3 runs 19 residues. V trimming: 2 bases; J trimming: 0 bases; junction bases outside the gene matches: 11. In DNA form, the CDR3 reads TGCGCCAGCAGCTTTATCACCGGGACAGCCAACTCTGGGGCCAACGTCCTGACTTTC. Translated, it gives CASSFITGTANSGANVLTF. Supplemented by reference TRBV5-1 and TRBJ2-6, the full variable domain reads KAGVTQTPRYLIKTRGQQVTLSCSPISGHRSVSWYQQTPGQGLQFLFEYFSETQRNKGNFPGRFSGRQFSNSRSEMNVSTLELGDSALYLCASSFITGTANSGANVLTFGAGSRLTVL.